The rows below give T cell receptor beta chains drawn from one sample of a study of CD8 T cells in Susac syndrome. TCRdb reprocessed the immunoSEQ multiplex PCR reads via MiXCR and lists one record per CDR3 protein. The sample lists 150,000 to 200,000 distinct CDR3 sequences, 80% to 95% occurring once. The sequenced material came from CD4+ T cells from PBMCs. These receptors were collected from a human donor in good health. The CDR3 runs from the conserved cysteine through the conserved F or W. D genes are given only for firm matches. Some rows have no size entry. The others give once, few or many, or a class for an expanded clone.

D,J,size,length,V,CDR3,DNA
TRBD1,TRBJ2-7,once,17,TRBV20-1,CSARGLLPGQRAYEQYF,TGCAGTGCTAGAGGCCTCCTCCCGGGACAGCGAGCCTACGAGCAGTACTTC
NA,TRBJ1-1,NA,13,TRBV28,CASSLLGAAEAFF,TGTGCCAGCAGTTTGTTGGGGGCGGCTGAAGCTTTCTTT
TRBD1,TRBJ2-6,NA,16,TRBV7-2,CASSGAGGSGANVLTF,TGTGCCAGCAGCGGGGCAGGGGGTTCTGGGGCCAACGTCCTGACTTTC
NA,TRBJ1-4,NA,15,TRBV15,CATSRVTESNEKLFF,TGTGCCACCAGCAGAGTCACCGAATCTAATGAAAAACTGTTTTTT
TRBD1,TRBJ1-6,NA,15,TRBV7-8,CASGLGQGSNSPLHF,TGTGCCAGCGGCCTAGGACAGGGCAGTAATTCACCCCTCCACTTT
NA,TRBJ1-4,NA,16,TRBV7-9,CASSRYREATNEKLFF,TGTGCCAGCAGCCGTTATCGGGAGGCCACTAATGAAAAACTGTTTTTT
TRBD2,TRBJ2-3,NA,15,TRBV4-3,CASSQDLTSGDTQYF,TGCGCCAGCAGCCAAGATCTGACTAGCGGCGATACGCAGTATTTT
NA,TRBJ1-5,once,12,TRBV14,CASSLGGGFQHF,TGTGCCAGCAGCCTGGGCGGTGGCTTCCAGCATTTT
TRBD1,TRBJ2-1,NA,13,TRBV7-9,CASKGTGGNEQFF,TGTGCCAGCAAAGGGACAGGGGGCAATGAGCAGTTCTTC
NA,TRBJ2-1,NA,14,TRBV6-6,CASSYGQVINEQFF,TGTGCCAGCAGTTACGGGCAGGTTATAAATGAGCAGTTCTTC
TRBD1,TRBJ1-2,NA,15,TRBV29-1,CSVVLGTGNNYGYTF,TGCAGCGTTGTCTTGGGGACAGGGAATAACTATGGCTACACCTTC
NA,TRBJ2-6,NA,17,TRBV6-5,CASSYSFRSSGANVLTF,TGTGCCAGCAGTTACTCGTTCAGATCCTCTGGGGCCAACGTCCTGACTTTC
TRBD1,TRBJ2-5,NA,18,TRBV20-1,CSAREGAGGYRGEETQYF,TGCAGTGCCCGAGAGGGGGCAGGGGGTTACCGTGGGGAAGAGACCCAGTACTTC
TRBD1,TRBJ2-5,NA,15,TRBV2,CASGRDRGYQETQYF,TGTGCCAGCGGCCGGGACAGGGGGTACCAAGAGACCCAGTACTTC
NA,TRBJ1-1,NA,13,TRBV6-5,CASSPAGRTEAFF,TGTGCCAGCAGTCCCGCAGGGCGCACTGAAGCTTTCTTT
NA,TRBJ2-7,NA,16,TRBV5-6,CASSILSETAFYEQYF,TGTGCCAGCAGCATCCTATCGGAGACTGCCTTCTACGAGCAGTACTTC
TRBD2,TRBJ2-6,NA,18,TRBV7-2,CASSSPLAGGPGANVLTF,TGTGCCAGCAGCTCCCCTCTAGCGGGGGGGCCTGGGGCCAACGTCCTGACTTTC
TRBD1,TRBJ1-1,NA,15,TRBV5-1,CASSRLDRLNTEAFF,TGCGCCAGCAGCCGCCTGGACAGGCTGAACACTGAAGCTTTCTTT
NA,TRBJ1-1,once,17,TRBV23-1,CASSQSGRAPLNTEAFF,TGCGCCAGCAGTCAATCGGGACGGGCCCCTCTGAACACTGAAGCTTTCTTT
NA,TRBJ1-2,NA,15,TRBV3-1,CASSQDQLGGQGYTF,TGTGCCAGCAGCCAAGATCAATTAGGGGGACAAGGCTACACCTTC
TRBD1,TRBJ2-7,NA,13,TRBV6-5,CASKRQGSYEQYF,TGTGCCAGCAAAAGACAGGGGTCCTACGAGCAGTACTTC
NA,TRBJ2-7,NA,13,TRBV20-1,CSARGPQSDEQYF,TGCAGTGCCCGGGGACCGCAAAGCGACGAGCAGTACTTC
NA,TRBJ2-5,NA,13,TRBV10-3,CAISAHDAETQYF,TGTGCCATCAGTGCTCACGACGCGGAGACCCAGTACTTC
TRBD2,TRBJ2-3,NA,18,TRBV14,CASSQGLLAGASTDTQYF,TGTGCCAGCAGCCAAGGTTTACTAGCGGGGGCCAGCACAGATACGCAGTATTTT
NA,TRBJ2-2,NA,14,TRBV27,CASKRGQGTGELFF,TGTGCCAGCAAGAGAGGGCAGGGCACCGGGGAGCTGTTTTTT
TRBD2,TRBJ2-3,NA,16,TRBV5-6,CASGTSGGSSTDTQYF,TGTGCCAGCGGGACTAGCGGGGGCTCTAGCACAGATACGCAGTATTTT
NA,TRBJ1-4,once,15,TRBV12-3/TRBV12-4,CASSLALRTREKLFF,TGTGCCAGCAGTTTAGCGCTCCGGACCCGGGAAAAACTGTTTTTT
TRBD2,TRBJ2-5,NA,17,TRBV4-1,CASSLDLLAGGMETQYF,TGCGCCAGCAGCCTCGACCTTCTAGCGGGGGGTATGGAGACCCAGTACTTC
NA,TRBJ2-2,NA,16,TRBV6-5,CASSSRQGLDTGELFF,TGTGCCAGCAGTTCCCGACAGGGACTGGACACCGGGGAGCTGTTTTTT
TRBD1,TRBJ1-1,NA,16,TRBV6-5,CASSYSTTGPYTEAFF,TGTGCCAGCAGTTACTCGACGACAGGGCCCTACACTGAAGCTTTCTTT
NA,TRBJ2-1,NA,14,TRBV29-1,CSVWTARSYNEQFF,TGCAGCGTCTGGACAGCCCGCTCCTACAATGAGCAGTTCTTC
NA,TRBJ2-1,NA,13,TRBV7-9,CASSFRGSGEQFF,TGTGCCAGCAGCTTTCGGGGGAGCGGTGAGCAGTTCTTC
NA,TRBJ1-2,once,14,TRBV12-3/TRBV12-4,CASTYRQGRGGYTF,TGTGCCAGCACCTACCGTCAGGGACGGGGCGGCTACACCTTC
TRBD1,TRBJ1-3,NA,15,TRBV3-1,CASSPGTVSGNTIYF,TGTGCCAGCAGCCCGGGGACAGTCTCTGGAAACACCATATATTTT
NA,TRBJ1-6,NA,15,TRBV6-1,CASNISPAVDSPLHF,TGTGCCAGCAACATCAGCCCGGCGGTTGATTCACCCCTCCACTTT
NA,TRBJ2-3,NA,15,TRBV5-4,CASSFPGVGGDTQYF,TGTGCCAGCAGCTTTCCGGGGGTTGGAGGAGATACGCAGTATTTT
NA,TRBJ1-5,NA,12,TRBV12-3/TRBV12-4,CASSPRMGPQHF,TGTGCCAGCAGTCCCAGGATGGGGCCCCAGCATTTT
NA,TRBJ2-7,once,12,TRBV28,CASSLGFHEQYF,TGTGCCAGCAGTTTAGGGTTCCACGAGCAGTACTTC
NA,TRBJ1-2,NA,12,TRBV7-9,CASSFNRNGYTF,TGTGCCAGCAGCTTCAATCGGAATGGCTACACCTTC
NA,TRBJ1-2,once,16,TRBV5-1,CASSLGALNRNYGYTF,TGCGCCAGCAGCTTGGGCGCCCTAAACCGGAACTATGGCTACACCTTC
NA,TRBJ2-5,few,12,TRBV2,CASSLREETQYF,TGTGCCAGCAGTCTAAGGGAAGAGACCCAGTACTTC
NA,TRBJ1-1,NA,16,TRBV3-1,CASSPRLTLRGTEAFF,TGTGCCAGCAGCCCTCGACTAACACTCCGGGGCACTGAAGCTTTCTTT
TRBD2,TRBJ2-1,NA,15,TRBV27,CASSSTSAGGPEQFF,TGTGCCAGCAGTTCCACCTCTGCGGGGGGGCCTGAGCAGTTCTTC
TRBD1,TRBJ1-1,NA,14,TRBV6-1,CASSPGTGATEAFF,TGTGCCAGCAGTCCCGGGACAGGGGCCACTGAAGCTTTCTTT
NA,TRBJ1-2,NA,14,TRBV7-2,CASSSRTVNYGYTF,TGTGCCAGCAGCTCGAGGACGGTGAACTATGGCTACACCTTC
NA,TRBJ2-2,NA,15,TRBV6-2/TRBV6-3,CASRSWDRNTGELFF,TGTGCCAGCAGGAGTTGGGATCGGAACACCGGGGAGCTGTTTTTT
TRBD1,TRBJ1-1,NA,18,TRBV6-2/TRBV6-3,CASSYPLGQGAFNTEAFF,TGTGCCAGCAGTTACCCTCTTGGACAGGGGGCATTCAACACTGAAGCTTTCTTT
NA,TRBJ1-2,NA,13,TRBV30,CAFEGGTRGGYTF,TGTGCCTTCGAGGGCGGGACCCGCGGTGGCTACACCTTC
NA,TRBJ1-2,NA,14,TRBV30,CASAWQDPMGGYTF,TGTGCCTCGGCGTGGCAGGACCCCATGGGTGGCTACACCTTC
NA,TRBJ1-1,NA,16,TRBV12-3/TRBV12-4,CASSSALGRANTEAFF,TGTGCCAGCAGTTCCGCTTTAGGCAGGGCAAACACTGAAGCTTTCTTT
TRBD1,TRBJ1-5,NA,13,TRBV2,CATSGQVNQPQHF,TGTGCCACCTCCGGACAGGTTAATCAGCCCCAGCATTTT
TRBD2,TRBJ2-7,NA,13,TRBV20-1,CSAKSGLAYEQYF,TGCAGTGCTAAATCAGGACTAGCCTACGAGCAGTACTTC
NA,TRBJ1-1,NA,12,TRBV3-1,CASSRVNTEAFF,TGTGCCTCTTCTCGGGTGAACACTGAAGCTTTCTTT
NA,TRBJ1-6,NA,18,TRBV6-2/TRBV6-3,CASSYLIPDVRVDSPLHF,TGTGCCAGCAGTTACCTCATTCCCGATGTAAGGGTCGATTCACCCCTCCACTTT
TRBD1,TRBJ2-7,NA,16,TRBV2,CASSEAWGQGSGEQYF,TGTGCCAGCAGTGAAGCGTGGGGACAGGGTTCGGGCGAGCAGTACTTC
NA,TRBJ2-7,NA,16,TRBV28,CASSSFRWGASYEQYF,TGTGCCAGCAGCTCCTTCCGATGGGGGGCCTCCTACGAGCAGTACTTC
NA,TRBJ2-5,NA,15,TRBV5-1,CASLRGGAGEETQYF,TGCGCCAGCCTCCGGGGCGGGGCCGGTGAAGAGACCCAGTACTTC
TRBD2,TRBJ2-2,NA,18,TRBV11-2,CASSLVPGGLGGTGELFF,TGTGCCAGCAGCTTAGTCCCCGGGGGACTAGGTGGCACCGGGGAGCTGTTTTTT
NA,TRBJ1-6,NA,15,TRBV3-1,CASSQGGVWNSPLHF,TGTGCCAGCAGCCAGGGGGGAGTTTGGAATTCACCCCTCCACTTT
NA,TRBJ1-5,NA,15,TRBV19,CASSRDTNSNQPQHF,TGTGCCAGTAGTCGCGACACAAATAGCAATCAGCCCCAGCATTTT